Described below is a single T cell receptor (beta chain) sequence and its context. The data were obtained in a study of blood T cell repertoires in COVID-19. The overall study: Sites in the United States, Italy and Spain provided acute and convalescent COVID-19 samples. PBMCs, B-cell-depleted T cells, or T cells provided the cDNA or gDNA that made up the material.

Data came from immunoSEQ multiplex PCR; TCRdb stores just in-frame clones and leaves some out. This table has a few hundred thousand clones, 88% appearing once. Germline CDR1 and CDR2: MNHEY and SMNVEV (reference sequence). Between the trimmed V and J ends, which lost 4 bases and 1 base, there was a span of 7 bases. The length of the CDR3 is 13 residues. The chain is built from TRBV27 and TRBJ1-1; D remains ambiguous. The receptor's source is a man between 60 and 70 years old who had recovered from COVID-19. Sequencing was done on a sample of peripheral blood. CDR3 sequence: CASSSRGNTEAFF. The DNA of the CDR3 is TGTGCCAGCAGTTCGCGAGGGAACACTGAAGCTTTCTTT.